The 5 T cell receptor beta chains listed next were all sequenced from one sample in a study of cytomegalovirus exposure and HLA in healthy donors. Use of 60 Vbeta and 13 Jbeta primers characterized the PCR. The data were produced by immunoSEQ multiplex PCR, yet TCRdb's version contains in-frame clones alone and is incomplete. The table includes fewer than 200,000 clones, roughly 84% detected once. The sequencing sample was made of PBMCs. All receptors come from a girl in the first two years of life in good health and CMV-seronegative.

The chain is built from TRBV10-1 and TRBJ2-7; TRBD1 is a possible D gene (5 bases). Germline V CDR1 and CDR2: WNHNN, SYGVQD (reference sequence). The CDR3 loop spans 13 amino acids. The V end was cut by 2 bases, the J end by 6 bases, with 11 bases between. CDR3 region: CASSETWTSEQYF. CDR3 DNA sequence: TGCGCCAGCAGTGAGACTTGGACATCCGAGCAGTACTTC.

The chain carries TRBV7-3 and TRBJ1-6; D possibly corresponds to TRBD1 (5 bases). Germline CDR1 reads SGHTA; CDR2 reads FQGTGA. V lost 2 bases to trimming and J lost 6 bases, with 5 bases between them. The CDR3 has 13 amino acids. The chain's CDR3 is CASSLQGNSPLHF. Written as DNA, the CDR3 is TGTGCCAGCAGCTTACAGGGTAATTCACCCCTCCACTTT. Full variable domain (missing parts from reference TRBV7-3 and TRBJ1-6): GAGVSQTPSNKVTEKGKYVELRCDPISGHTALYWYRQSLGQGPEFLIYFQGTGAADDSGLPNDRFFAVRPEGSVSTLKIQRTERGDSAVYLCASSLQGNSPLHFGNGTRLTVT.

The J gene is TRBJ2-7, the V gene TRBV28, with D possibly matching TRBD1 (5 bases). Germline-derived CDR1 and CDR2 are MDHEN and SYDVKM. CDR3 length: 13 residues. The V end lost 8 bases, the J end lost 0 bases, and 11 bases lay between the germline ends. The CDR3 bases are TGTGCCAGCGTTTACAGGAGCTCCTACGAGCAGTACTTC. This translates into CASVYRSSYEQYF.

This clone has more than one count but fewer than ten. The same CDR3 arises from other DNA sequences in this sample as well. V and J are TRBV4-2 and TRBJ2-7, with 8 bases fitting TRBD1. The J segment lost 1 base and the V segment lost 1 base, leaving 9 bases of the junction unmatched. The CDR3 has 17 residues. Per germline, CDR1 LGHNA and CDR2 YNFKEQ. The CDR3 loop reads CASSQVSGQGSSYEQYF. Here the CDR3 DNA reads TGTGCCAGCAGCCAAGTCTCTGGACAGGGTAGTTCCTACGAGCAGTACTTC.

This clone was counted between two and nine times. The rearrangement uses TRBV7-9 and TRBJ1-5, with TRBD1 as a possible D gene (5 bases). The germline V gene has CDR1 SEHNR and CDR2 FQNEAQ (reference sequence). CDR3 length: 14 amino acids. V was cut by 0 bases and J by 7 bases, with 10 bases left in between. CDR3 in DNA: TGTGCCAGCAGCTTAGCGTTTACAGGCCAGCCCCAGCATTTT. It codes for CASSLAFTGQPQHF.